Listed below are T cell receptor beta chains from one sample, sequenced in a study of response to subunit inactivated influenza vaccine. TCRdb reprocessed the RT-PCR reads via MiXCR and lists one record per CDR3 protein. The table has over 150,000 distinct CDR3 sequences, around a tenth seen once. Sequenced here: non-naive T cells sorted from PBMCs, sampled on the day of vaccination. These receptor sequences come from a man in his fifties or sixties who received an inactivated influenza vaccine. The CDR3 runs from the conserved cysteine through the conserved F or W. A D gene is named only where the DNA matches it firmly. Only some rows state a clone size, as once, few, many or a class for expanded clones.

cdr3_aa	cdr3_nt	d_call	clone_size	j_call	v_call
CASTNPSTEAFF	TGTGCCAGCACCAACCCTTCGACTGAAGCTTTCTTT	NA	many	TRBJ1-1	TRBV12-3/TRBV12-4
CASSLYPRDRWGEQFF	TGTGCCAGCAGCTTGTATCCCCGGGACAGGTGGGGTGAGCAGTTCTTC	TRBD1	NA	TRBJ2-1	TRBV5-7
CASSRVGTEGGGYTF	TGTGCCAGCTCACGCGTCGGGACCGAGGGCGGTGGCTACACCTTC	NA	NA	TRBJ1-2	TRBV18
CASSKRQGGTDTQYF	TGTGCCAGCAGTAAACGACAGGGGGGCACAGATACGCAGTATTTT	TRBD1	few	TRBJ2-3	TRBV12-3/TRBV12-4
CSAPETGTQYF	TGCAGTGCCCCAGAGACGGGTACGCAGTATTTT	NA	NA	TRBJ2-3	TRBV20-1
CASSSGQRSTDTQYF	TGCGCCAGCAGCTCCGGACAGAGGAGCACAGATACGCAGTATTTT	NA	few	TRBJ2-3	TRBV5-1
CASSRDRARSSYNSPLHF	TGTGCCAGCAGCCGGGACAGGGCCCGGAGCTCCTATAATTCACCCCTCCACTTT	TRBD1	NA	TRBJ1-6	TRBV11-2
CASSLRTGGEGEQYF	TGTGCCAGCTCACTTCGGACAGGGGGCGAGGGCGAGCAGTACTTC	TRBD1	NA	TRBJ2-7	TRBV18
CASSLGRDRSSPLHF	TGTGCCAGCAGCTTAGGCCGGGACAGGAGCTCACCCCTCCACTTT	TRBD1	few	TRBJ1-6	TRBV7-2
CASSRGGGQDTQYF	TGCGCCAGCAGCCGGGGCGGGGGACAAGATACGCAGTATTTT	NA	many	TRBJ2-3	TRBV5-1
CSAYQQGIRGNEQFF	TGCAGCGCTTACCAGCAGGGGATTCGCGGCAATGAGCAGTTCTTC	NA	few	TRBJ2-1	TRBV29-1
CASSQDGLTYEQYF	TGTGCCAGCAGCCAAGACGGACTTACCTACGAGCAGTACTTC	NA	NA	TRBJ2-7	TRBV3-1
CASSATRDSSYEQYF	TGTGCCAGCAGCGCAACCCGGGACAGCTCCTACGAGCAGTACTTC	TRBD1	few	TRBJ2-7	TRBV7-2
CASSYSSYRGRRAGYTF	TGTGCCAGCAGTTACTCGAGTTATCGGGGGCGCAGAGCGGGCTACACCTTC	NA	few	TRBJ1-2	TRBV6-5
CASSYNRDRVSQSTDTQYF	TGTGCCAGCAGTTACAACCGCGACAGGGTATCCCAAAGCACAGATACGCAGTATTTT	TRBD1	many	TRBJ2-3	TRBV6-2/TRBV6-3
CSSSFNGDGGSYEQYF	TGCTCCAGCAGCTTCAACGGGGACGGAGGTTCCTACGAGCAGTACTTC	NA	NA	TRBJ2-7	TRBV5-1
CAISGAQQLEQFF	TGTGCCATCAGTGGGGCCCAGCAACTCGAGCAGTTCTTC	NA	few	TRBJ2-1	TRBV10-3
CSASRGTGGRETQYF	TGCAGTGCTAGCCGTGGGACAGGGGGAAGGGAGACCCAGTACTTC	TRBD1	many	TRBJ2-5	TRBV20-1
CASSVVPGSYNEQFF	TGTGCCAGCAGCGTAGTCCCAGGATCCTACAATGAGCAGTTCTTC	NA	many	TRBJ2-1	TRBV9
CASSPRLRGGSSYEQYF	TGTGCCAGCAGCCCCCGATTAAGGGGGGGGAGCTCCTACGAGCAGTACTTC	NA	many	TRBJ2-7	TRBV11-2
CASSPIGGPAYEQYF	TGTGCCAGCAGCCCTATCGGGGGGCCAGCCTACGAGCAGTACTTC	NA	NA	TRBJ2-7	TRBV7-6
CASSTLHGGSSYNEQFF	TGTGCCAGCAGTACCCTTCACGGGGGTAGCTCCTACAATGAGCAGTTCTTC	NA	few	TRBJ2-1	TRBV28
CATSRDGDREFDTQYF	TGTGCCACCAGCAGAGATGGGGACAGGGAATTTGATACGCAGTATTTT	TRBD1	few	TRBJ2-3	TRBV15
CASSLREGENEQFF	TGTGCCAGCAGCTTGAGGGAGGGGGAAAATGAGCAGTTCTTC	NA	few	TRBJ2-1	TRBV7-2
CASKEAGPREKLFF	TGTGCCAGCAAGGAGGCAGGGCCGAGAGAAAAACTGTTTTTT	NA	many	TRBJ1-4	TRBV12-3/TRBV12-4
CASSQVRLAGGDTQYF	TGTGCCAGCAGCCAAGTGCGGCTAGCGGGAGGGGATACGCAGTATTTT	TRBD2	NA	TRBJ2-3	TRBV3-1
CAIRGGTNTGELFF	TGTGCCATCAGGGGGGGGACGAACACCGGGGAGCTGTTTTTT	TRBD2	few	TRBJ2-2	TRBV10-3
CASSPLTGSPLTGELFF	TGTGCCAGCAGCCCTCTGACAGGGAGTCCCCTTACCGGGGAGCTGTTTTTT	TRBD1	NA	TRBJ2-2	TRBV7-4
CASSQDPRDRADEQYF	TGCGCCAGCAGCCAAGATCCGCGGGACAGGGCCGACGAGCAGTACTTC	TRBD1	NA	TRBJ2-7	TRBV4-3
CASADDAIAGGSSYNEQFF	TGTGCCAGCGCTGATGATGCGATAGCGGGAGGTAGCTCCTACAATGAGCAGTTCTTC	TRBD2	many	TRBJ2-1	TRBV5-6
CASSDSYGYTF	TGTGCCAGCAGTGACTCATATGGCTACACCTTC	NA	few	TRBJ1-2	TRBV6-1
CASSLARALNSPLHF	TGTGCCAGCAGTCTGGCCAGGGCCCTTAATTCACCCCTCCACTTT	NA	NA	TRBJ1-6	TRBV28
CASSLDRTNEKLFF	TGCGCCAGCAGCTTGGATCGCACTAATGAAAAACTGTTTTTT	NA	many	TRBJ1-4	TRBV5-1
CASSLPSGGQVSYEQYF	TGTGCCAGCAGCTTACCCTCGGGGGGACAGGTCTCCTACGAGCAGTACTTC	NA	NA	TRBJ2-7	TRBV11-2
CASSGDRAFF	TGTGCCAGCAGTGGGGACAGAGCTTTCTTT	TRBD1	many	TRBJ1-1	TRBV2
CATSDRGDYEQFF	TGTGCCACCAGTGACAGGGGAGACTATGAGCAGTTCTTC	NA	few	TRBJ2-1	TRBV24-1
CASSTLGRRNSNQPQHF	TGTGCCAGCAGTACTCTGGGGAGGCGAAATAGCAATCAGCCCCAGCATTTT	NA	few	TRBJ1-5	TRBV6-2/TRBV6-3
CSARDLRDPQPEQFF	TGCAGTGCTAGAGATCTGAGGGACCCCCAGCCTGAGCAGTTCTTC	NA	NA	TRBJ2-1	TRBV20-1
CASRKGTETYNEQFF	TGTGCCAGCAGGAAAGGGACAGAAACCTACAATGAGCAGTTCTTC	TRBD1	few	TRBJ2-1	TRBV2
CASSYRDRGIRDSGYEQYF	TGTGCCAGCAGTTACAGGGACAGAGGGATCAGGGATTCGGGGTACGAGCAGTACTTC	TRBD1	few	TRBJ2-7	TRBV6-5
CASSVGSGSGNTIYF	TGTGCCAGCAGCGTAGGAAGTGGGTCTGGAAACACCATATATTTT	NA	many	TRBJ1-3	TRBV9
CASSPNQGLRSNQPQHF	TGTGCCAGCTCACCGAATCAAGGGTTACGGAGCAATCAGCCCCAGCATTTT	NA	many	TRBJ1-5	TRBV18
CASSLKRAYGELFF	TGTGCCAGCAGCTTAAAGCGGGCCTACGGGGAGCTGTTTTTT	NA	many	TRBJ2-2	TRBV7-2
CASSYPPGGHYEQYF	TGTGCCAGCAGTTACCCCCCCGGGGGCCATTACGAGCAGTACTTC	NA	NA	TRBJ2-7	TRBV6-2/TRBV6-3
CSASRDYSRDTQYF	TGCAGTGCTAGCCGGGACTACTCACGGGATACGCAGTATTTT	TRBD2	few	TRBJ2-3	TRBV20-1
CASRPYVERETQYF	TGTGCCAGCAGACCTTATGTAGAACGGGAGACCCAGTACTTC	NA	many	TRBJ2-5	TRBV6-2/TRBV6-3
CSTGPLANTGELFF	TGCAGTACCGGACCGCTCGCGAACACCGGGGAGCTGTTTTTT	NA	few	TRBJ2-2	TRBV20-1
CASSSGQINYGYTF	TGCGCCAGCAGCTCGGGACAGATCAACTATGGCTACACCTTC	TRBD1	few	TRBJ1-2	TRBV5-1
CASKRIDRGALPPYF	TGTGCCAGCAAAAGAATAGACAGGGGCGCCCTGCCCCCGTACTTC	TRBD1	many	TRBJ2-5	TRBV2
CSARRQGDEQYF	TGCAGTGCCCGAAGACAGGGAGACGAGCAGTACTTC	TRBD1	many	TRBJ2-7	TRBV20-1
CASSLASRGNSPLHF	TGTGCCAGCAGCTTGGCCAGCAGGGGGAATTCACCCCTCCACTTT	TRBD1	many	TRBJ1-6	TRBV5-5
CASSLGAGNNQPQHF	TGTGCCAGCAGCTTAGGGGCAGGGAACAATCAGCCCCAGCATTTT	NA	many	TRBJ1-5	TRBV11-2
CASSPGGPYYEQYF	TGTGCCAGCAGTCCAGGGGGGCCGTACTACGAGCAGTACTTC	NA	few	TRBJ2-7	TRBV28